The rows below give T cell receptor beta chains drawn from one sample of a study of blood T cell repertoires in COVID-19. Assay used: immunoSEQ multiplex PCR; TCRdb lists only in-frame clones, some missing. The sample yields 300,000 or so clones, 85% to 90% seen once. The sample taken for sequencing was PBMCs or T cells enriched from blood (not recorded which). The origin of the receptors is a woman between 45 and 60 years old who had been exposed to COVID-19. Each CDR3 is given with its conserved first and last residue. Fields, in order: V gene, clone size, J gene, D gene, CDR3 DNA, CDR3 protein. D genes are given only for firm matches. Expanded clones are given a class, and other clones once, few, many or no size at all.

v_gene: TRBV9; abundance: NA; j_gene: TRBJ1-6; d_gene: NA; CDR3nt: TGTGCCAGCAGCGACCGGGCCGGGGATTCACCCCTCCACTTT; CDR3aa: CASSDRAGDSPLHF
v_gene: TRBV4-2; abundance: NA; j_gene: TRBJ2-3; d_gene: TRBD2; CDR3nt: TGTGCCAGCAGCCAAGCGGGGGGGCCATATTCAGATACGCAGTATTTT; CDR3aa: CASSQAGGPYSDTQYF
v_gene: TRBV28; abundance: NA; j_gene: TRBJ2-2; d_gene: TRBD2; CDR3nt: TGTGCCAGCAGTCCCCCCGTTAGCGGGGTGAACACCGGGGAGCTGTTTTTT; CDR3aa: CASSPPVSGVNTGELFF
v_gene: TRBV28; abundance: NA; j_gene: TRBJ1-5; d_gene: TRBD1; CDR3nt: TGTGCCAGCAGTAACCGGGACAGGGTCGGCCAGCCCCAGCATTTT; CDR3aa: CASSNRDRVGQPQHF
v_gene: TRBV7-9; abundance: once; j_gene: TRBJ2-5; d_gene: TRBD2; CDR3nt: TGTGCCAGCAGGGATAGCGGGGAGACCCAGTACTTC; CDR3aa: CASRDSGETQYF
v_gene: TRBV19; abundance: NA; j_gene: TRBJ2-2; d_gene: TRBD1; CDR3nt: TGTGCCAGTTCGGGACAGCCGAACACCGGGGAGCTGTTTTTT; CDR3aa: CASSGQPNTGELFF
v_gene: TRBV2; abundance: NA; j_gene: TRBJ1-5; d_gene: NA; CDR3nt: TGTGCCAGCAGCCCTTACATGATCGGCAATCAGCCCCAGCATTTT; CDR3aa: CASSPYMIGNQPQHF
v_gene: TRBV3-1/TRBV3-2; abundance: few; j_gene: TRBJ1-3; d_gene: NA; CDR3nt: TGTGCCAGCAGCCCATCAGGGTTTTCTGGAAACACCATATATTTT; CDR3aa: CASSPSGFSGNTIYF
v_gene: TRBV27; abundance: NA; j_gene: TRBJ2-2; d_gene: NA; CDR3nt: TGTGCCAGCAGTTTAAGGGACACCATGACCACCGGGGAGCTGTTTTTT; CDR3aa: CASSLRDTMTTGELFF
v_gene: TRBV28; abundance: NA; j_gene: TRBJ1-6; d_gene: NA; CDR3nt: TGTGCCAGCATTCAGGGTACCTATAATTCACCCCTCCACTTT; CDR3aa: CASIQGTYNSPLHF
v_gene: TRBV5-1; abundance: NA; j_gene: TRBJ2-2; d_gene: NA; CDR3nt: TGCGCCAGCAGCTTGGCCAGCGGGCTTAGCGGGGAGCTGTTTTTT; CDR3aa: CASSLASGLSGELFF
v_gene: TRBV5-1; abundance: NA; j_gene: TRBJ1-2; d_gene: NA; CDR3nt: TGCGCCAGCAGCTTGTGGGGCGATGGTGGCTACACCTTC; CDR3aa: CASSLWGDGGYTF
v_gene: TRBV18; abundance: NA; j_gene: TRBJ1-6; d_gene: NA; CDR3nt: TGTGCCAGCTCACCCGGACTGGATGGCTATAATTCACCCCTCCACTTT; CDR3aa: CASSPGLDGYNSPLHF
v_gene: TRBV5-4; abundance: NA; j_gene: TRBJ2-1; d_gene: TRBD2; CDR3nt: TGTGCCAGCAGCTCCGGCGGACTAGGTAGGGATGAGCAGTTCTTC; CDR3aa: CASSSGGLGRDEQFF
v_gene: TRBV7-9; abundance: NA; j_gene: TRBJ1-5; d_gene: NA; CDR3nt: TGTGCCAGCAGCTTAGCCCAAGGGGGCAATCAGCCCCAGCATTTT; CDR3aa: CASSLAQGGNQPQHF
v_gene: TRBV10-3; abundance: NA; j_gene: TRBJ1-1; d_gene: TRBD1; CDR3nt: TGTGCCATCAGAACAACGGGACAGGGGGTAACTGAAGCTTTCTTT; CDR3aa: CAIRTTGQGVTEAFF
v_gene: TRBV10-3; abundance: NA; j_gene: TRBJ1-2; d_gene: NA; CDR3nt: TGTGCCATAGAAGCCGGGGGACGAGGAGACGGCTACACCTTC; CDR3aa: CAIEAGGRGDGYTF
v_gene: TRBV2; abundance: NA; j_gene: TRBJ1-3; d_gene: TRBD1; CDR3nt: TGTGCCAGCATCCGGGACAGGGGTCTATTTCAGGGAAACACCATATATTTT; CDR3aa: CASIRDRGLFQGNTIYF
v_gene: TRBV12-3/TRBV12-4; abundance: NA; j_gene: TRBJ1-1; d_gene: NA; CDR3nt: TGTGCCAGCAGTTTAGGGGGCCACACTGAAGCTTTCTTT; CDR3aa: CASSLGGHTEAFF
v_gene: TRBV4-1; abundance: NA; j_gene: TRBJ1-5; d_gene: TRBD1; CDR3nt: TGCGCCAGCAGCCAATATGAGACAGGGGGATGGAGCAATCAGCCCCAGCATTTT; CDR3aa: CASSQYETGGWSNQPQHF
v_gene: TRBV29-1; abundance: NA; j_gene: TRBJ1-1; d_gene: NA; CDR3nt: TGCAGCGTGGACAAGGGGGGGGGCGCAGGGTCGGCTTTCTTT; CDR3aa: CSVDKGGGAGSAFF
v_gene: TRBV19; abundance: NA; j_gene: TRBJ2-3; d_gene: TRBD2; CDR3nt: TGTGCCAGTAGTATACGGGGGGCAGATACGCAGTATTTT; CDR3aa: CASSIRGADTQYF
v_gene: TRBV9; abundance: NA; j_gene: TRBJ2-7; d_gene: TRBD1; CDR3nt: TGTGCCAGCACCGAGACAGGGAAGCACGAGCAGTACTTC; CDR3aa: CASTETGKHEQYF
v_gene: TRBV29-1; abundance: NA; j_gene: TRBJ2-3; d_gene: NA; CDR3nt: TGCAGCGTTGACACGGCTAGCGGCACAGATACGCAGTATTTT; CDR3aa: CSVDTASGTDTQYF
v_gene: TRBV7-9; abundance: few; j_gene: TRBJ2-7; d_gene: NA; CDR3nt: TGTGCCAGCAGCCCATCGGGGTCCTACGAGCAGTACTTC; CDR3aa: CASSPSGSYEQYF
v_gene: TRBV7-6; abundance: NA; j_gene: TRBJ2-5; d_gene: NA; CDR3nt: TGTGCCAGCAGCTTATCGCGCCTGCGGCAGGAGACCCAGTACTTC; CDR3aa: CASSLSRLRQETQYF
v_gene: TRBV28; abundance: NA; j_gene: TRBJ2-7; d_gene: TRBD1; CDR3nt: TGTGCCAGCAGTCCCCCGGGACAGTCCTACGAGCAGTACTTC; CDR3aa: CASSPPGQSYEQYF
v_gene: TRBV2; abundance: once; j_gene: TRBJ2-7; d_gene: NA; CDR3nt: TGTGCCAGCAGTTATTCCTACGAGCAGTACTTC; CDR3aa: CASSYSYEQYF
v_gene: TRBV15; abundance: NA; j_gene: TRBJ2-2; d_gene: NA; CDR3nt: TGTGCCACCAGCAGAGCCCAGGGAGGCACCGGGGAGCTGTTTTTT; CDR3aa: CATSRAQGGTGELFF
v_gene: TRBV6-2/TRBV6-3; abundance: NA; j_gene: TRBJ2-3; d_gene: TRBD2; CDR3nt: TGTGCCAGCAGTTACTCGATCGGGGGGAGAGTCGGCACAGATACGCAGTATTTT; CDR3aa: CASSYSIGGRVGTDTQYF
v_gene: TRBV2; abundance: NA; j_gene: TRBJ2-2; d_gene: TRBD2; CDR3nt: TGTACCAGCAACCCGGGACTAGCGGGGACCGGGGAGCTGTTTTTT; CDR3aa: CTSNPGLAGTGELFF
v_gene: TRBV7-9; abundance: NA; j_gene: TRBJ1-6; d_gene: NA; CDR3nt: TGTGCCAGCAGCCTCGACACCGGTACCGGTAATTCACCCCTCCACTTT; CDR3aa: CASSLDTGTGNSPLHF